This passage covers 25 T cell receptor beta chains from one sample sequenced in a study of cytomegalovirus exposure and HLA in healthy donors. It was with 60 Vbeta and 13 Jbeta primers that the PCR ran. TCRdb's table, derived via immunoSEQ multiplex PCR, lists solely in-frame clones and lacks some. The sample consists of roughly 190,000 clones, 81% of them appearing once. The sequenced material came from PBMCs. These TCRs come from a man between 35 and 55 years old in good health and CMV-seropositive.

This clone was seen a single time. The rearrangement joins TRBV7-2 to TRBJ2-7; 7 bases fit TRBD2. Per germline, CDR1 SGHTA and CDR2 FQGNSA. Trimming at V came to 0 bases and at J to 1 base, leaving 3 bases not matched to a gene. The CDR3 runs to 15 residues. CDR3 nucleotides: TGTGCCAGCAGCTTAGCAGGGAGGGCGTCCTACGAGCAGTACTTC. This encodes CASSLAGRASYEQYF.

The CDR3: CASSPYLAGRHSSYNEQFF. In nucleotides, the CDR3 is TGTGCCAGCTCACCATATCTAGCGGGCCGCCATTCCTCCTACAATGAGCAGTTCTTC. The J gene is TRBJ2-1, the V gene TRBV18, with 8 bases fitting TRBD2. Germline V gene lookup returns CDR1 KGHSH and CDR2 LQKENI. V lost 2 bases, J lost 0 bases, and 12 bases stayed unmatched. This CDR3 is built from 19 residues.

The chain joins TRBV2 to TRBJ1-2; 7 bases are a match to TRBD1. The CDR3 runs to 13 residues. Germline trimming cut 5 bases from V and 5 bases from J; bases unmatched to any gene: 5. The V gene's germline CDR1 is SNHLY and CDR2 FYNNEI. The CDR3 reads CASSLQGTYGYTF. The CDR3 nucleotides are TGTGCCAGCAGTTTACAGGGGACGTATGGCTACACCTTC.

V usage is TRBV5-1 and J usage is TRBJ2-5; tentative D call: TRBD1 (5 bases). The CDR3 runs to 14 residues. The germline V gene encodes CDR1 SGHRS and CDR2 YFSETQ. Trimming shortened V by 0 bases and J by 3 bases, and 9 bases separated the two germline ends. In DNA form, the CDR3 reads TGCGCCAGCAGCTTGGGACAGCCCGAAGAGACCCAGTACTTC. Its translation: CASSLGQPEETQYF.

This rearrangement joins TRBV2 to TRBJ2-5; 9 bases agree with TRBD2. The ends lost 5 bases at V and 5 bases at J; junction bases unmatched: 9. CDR1 SNHLY and CDR2 FYNNEI come from the germline V gene. This CDR3 has 15 amino acids. The CDR3, as DNA: TGTGCCAGCAGTATAGCGGGGGCTGTTTTTGAGACCCAGTACTTC. This sequence encodes CASSIAGAVFETQYF.

The chain couples TRBV7-9 to TRBJ2-7; possibly TRBD1 for D (6 bases). This CDR3 has 16 residues. V was trimmed by 1 base and J by 5 bases, leaving 18 bases between them. Germline CDR1 reads SEHNR; CDR2 reads FQNEAQ (reference sequence). The CDR3 region is CASSLGGQADTHEQYF. The CDR3 nucleotides read TGTGCCAGCAGCTTAGGGGGGCAGGCAGACACCCACGAGCAGTACTTC.

The chain combines TRBV9 with TRBJ1-5, with 7 bases identical to TRBD1. V was clipped by 4 bases and J by 8 bases; unmatched bases: 9. Per germline, CDR1 SGDLS and CDR2 YYNGEE. The CDR3 has 14 amino acids. As DNA, the CDR3 is TGTGCCAGCAGCTCGGGGAAGGGGGCCGAGCCCCAGCATTTT. Amino acid sequence: CASSSGKGAEPQHF. Complete variable domain (other parts from reference TRBV9 and TRBJ1-5): DSGVTQTPKHLITATGQRVTLRCSPRSGDLSVYWYQQSLDQGLQFLIQYYNGEERAKGNILERFSAQQFPDLHSELNLSSLELGDSALYFCASSSGKGAEPQHFGDGTRLSIL.

This clone has a handful of counts. The chain couples TRBV7-7 to TRBJ2-7; TRBD2 aligns across 12 bases. Looked up from germline, CDR1 is SSHAT and CDR2 is FNYEAQ (reference sequence). Losses at the gene ends were 5 bases for V and 3 bases for J; bases not matched to a gene: 2. This CDR3 contains 14 residues. CDR3 sequence reads: CASSPSGRDYEQYF. CDR3 DNA: TGTGCCAGCAGCCCTAGCGGGAGGGACTACGAGCAGTACTTC.

The V call is TRBV5-6, the J call TRBJ1-2; the D is unclear. CDR1 is SGHDT, CDR2 YYEEEE, per germline. The V end was cut by 3 bases, the J end by 0 bases, with 21 bases between. The CDR3 runs 18 residues. DNA for the CDR3: TGTGCCAGCAGCTCGCCGTTGTCCGGAGACCGTACTAACTATGGCTACACCTTC. Encoded protein: CASSSPLSGDRTNYGYTF.

The chain is built from TRBV19 and TRBJ2-7; 8 bases line up with TRBD1. The CDR3 length is 14 residues. Germline assignment: CDR1 LNHDA and CDR2 SQIVND (reference sequence). Trimming at V came to 5 bases and at J to 7 bases, leaving 10 bases not matched to a gene. The CDR3 region is CASSASDRAGEQYF. The CDR3 DNA is TGTGCCAGTAGTGCCTCGGACAGGGCGGGTGAGCAGTACTTC.

The J gene is TRBJ2-5, the V gene TRBV27; 10 nucleotides line up with TRBD1. In germline, CDR1 is MNHEY, CDR2 SMNVEV (reference sequence). V was clipped by 5 bases and J by 4 bases; unmatched bases: 7. This CDR3 is 15 amino acids long. The CDR3 reads CASSPTTGGGETQYF. The CDR3 nucleotides are TGTGCCAGCAGTCCCACGACAGGGGGCGGAGAGACCCAGTACTTC.

The V call is TRBV19, the J call TRBJ2-1; TRBD2 might be the D (5 bases). Germline V gene data show CDR1 as LNHDA and CDR2 as SQIVND (reference sequence). The V and J ends lost 2 bases and 4 bases respectively, with 12 bases between them. The CDR3 runs 15 residues. CDR3 loop: CASSITRTGYNEQFF. In DNA form, the CDR3 reads TGTGCCAGTAGTATAACCCGGACGGGATACAATGAGCAGTTCTTC.

J is TRBJ2-2 and V is TRBV10-3, with TRBD1 matching 12 bases. The ends lost 3 bases at V and 7 bases at J; junction bases unmatched: 12. CDR3 length: 18 amino acids. From germline, CDR1 is ENHRY and CDR2 SYGVKD. The CDR3 sequence: CAISDLLGTGGEGGELFF. CDR3 DNA: TGTGCCATCAGTGATTTACTCGGGACAGGGGGCGAAGGCGGGGAGCTGTTTTTT.

The chain combines TRBV15 with TRBJ1-4; 7 nucleotides align to TRBD1. Germline lookup yields CDR1 LNHNV and CDR2 YYDKDF (reference sequence). V lost 0 bases to trimming and J lost 3 bases; unmatched junction nucleotides: 1. CDR3 size: 15 residues. Here the CDR3 reads CATSRDRGSNEKLFF. CDR3 bases: TGTGCCACCAGCAGAGACAGGGGGTCTAATGAAAAACTGTTTTTT.

This chain links TRBV6-1 with TRBJ1-1, with TRBD1 identical over 8 bases. CDR3 length: 15 amino acids. CDR1 is MNHNS, CDR2 SASEGT, per germline. V lost 4 bases to trimming and J lost 1 base; unmatched junction nucleotides: 5. The CDR3 region is CASSVQGAANTEAFF. For the CDR3, the DNA is TGTGCCAGCAGTGTCCAGGGGGCTGCGAACACTGAAGCTTTCTTT.

This clone was detected only a few times. The V and J genes are TRBV27 and TRBJ1-6, with D hard to call. The CDR3 contains 14 residues. Germline values: CDR1 MNHEY, CDR2 SMNVEV (reference sequence). V dropped 6 bases and J dropped 10 bases, with 16 bases sitting between them. The CDR3 DNA is TGTGCCAGCAGCCCCAACCTACAGAGCTCACCCCTCCACTTT. Its protein product is CASSPNLQSSPLHF.

The genes are TRBV9 and TRBJ2-3, with TRBD2 matching over 11 bases. CDR1 is SGDLS, CDR2 YYNGEE, per germline. The V and J ends lost 2 bases and 4 bases, in that order; junction bases with no gene match: 3. The CDR3 has 15 residues. The DNA for the CDR3 is TGTGCCAGCAGCGTTAGCGGGAGGGCCGCAGATACGCAGTATTTT. Translating gives CASSVSGRAADTQYF.

J is TRBJ2-7 and V is TRBV11-2; D not certain. V shed 7 bases and J shed 0 bases, with 10 bases lying between them. This CDR3 spans 13 amino acids. Germline V lookup: CDR1 SGHAT, CDR2 FQNNGV. This CDR3 is CASMSTVSYEQYF. CDR3 nucleotide sequence: TGTGCCAGCATGTCTACAGTCTCCTACGAGCAGTACTTC.

The chain joins TRBV28 to TRBJ1-2; 9 bases align to TRBD1. The CDR3 is 19 residues long. Germline V gene data show CDR1 as MDHEN and CDR2 as SYDVKM. J gave up 6 bases and V 2 bases, and 19 bases lay outside the gene matches. Here the CDR3 reads CASSLADTFRPRDRDGYTF. The DNA for the CDR3 is TGTGCCAGCAGTTTAGCAGACACCTTCCGCCCCCGGGACAGGGATGGCTACACCTTC.

The gene calls are TRBV30 and TRBJ2-5; TRBD2 matches 9 bases. The CDR3 runs to 13 residues. In germline, CDR1 is GTSNPN, CDR2 SVGIG (reference sequence). The V gene end was trimmed by 3 bases and the J gene end by 7 bases; junction bases not matched to a gene: 6. This CDR3 is CAWRGTSKGTQYF. The CDR3 DNA is TGTGCCTGGAGGGGGACTAGCAAAGGGACCCAGTACTTC.

The chain has TRBV30 and TRBJ1-1; 8 bases fit TRBD1. Trimming took 2 bases from V and 3 from J; bases not matched to a gene: 5. Germline V gene data show CDR1 as GTSNPN and CDR2 as SVGIG (reference sequence). This CDR3 contains 14 residues. The CDR3 DNA reads as TGTGCCTGGAGTTTTGACAGGGGTTACACTGAAGCTTTCTTT. Its translation: CAWSFDRGYTEAFF.

The genes are TRBV7-3 and TRBJ2-2; perhaps TRBD2 as D (6 bases). CDR3 length equals 13 residues. Trimming left V 4 bases short and J 5 bases short, with 8 bases between. Germline V lookup: CDR1 SGHTA, CDR2 FQGTGA. The CDR3 DNA follows: TGTGCCAGCAGCTCGGGGAGGACCGGGGAGCTGTTTTTT. Encoded protein: CASSSGRTGELFF.

The chain combines TRBV9 with TRBJ1-2; D remains ambiguous. The V end lost 6 bases, the J end lost 0 bases, and 21 bases lay between the germline ends. The germline V gene has CDR1 SGDLS and CDR2 YYNGEE. The CDR3 extends over 17 amino acids. The CDR3 region has the DNA TGTGCCAGCAACGAAGCGGCCGGACGCCGTTCTAACTATGGCTACACCTTC. It codes for CASNEAAGRRSNYGYTF.

To note about this clone: Additional DNA sequences in this sample encode the identical CDR3. This chain uses TRBV2 with TRBJ1-2; TRBD1 aligns across 7 bases. The CDR3 spans 13 residues. From germline, CDR1 is SNHLY and CDR2 FYNNEI. Trimming at V came to 6 bases and at J to 2 bases, leaving 3 bases not matched to a gene. CDR3 in amino acids: CASSLGQNYGYTF. The CDR3 DNA is TGTGCCAGCAGCCTGGGACAGAACTATGGCTACACCTTC.

The CDR3 DNA follows: TGTGCCAGCAGTGACAGCCTCTACAATGAGCAGTTCTTC. Residues: CASSDSLYNEQFF. This rearrangement joins TRBV27 to TRBJ2-1, with D possibly matching TRBD1 (5 bases). With 5 bases removed from V and 3 bases from J, the gap between germline ends came to 8 bases. CDR3 length: 13 residues. Germline CDR1 MNHEY, CDR2 SMNVEV (reference sequence).